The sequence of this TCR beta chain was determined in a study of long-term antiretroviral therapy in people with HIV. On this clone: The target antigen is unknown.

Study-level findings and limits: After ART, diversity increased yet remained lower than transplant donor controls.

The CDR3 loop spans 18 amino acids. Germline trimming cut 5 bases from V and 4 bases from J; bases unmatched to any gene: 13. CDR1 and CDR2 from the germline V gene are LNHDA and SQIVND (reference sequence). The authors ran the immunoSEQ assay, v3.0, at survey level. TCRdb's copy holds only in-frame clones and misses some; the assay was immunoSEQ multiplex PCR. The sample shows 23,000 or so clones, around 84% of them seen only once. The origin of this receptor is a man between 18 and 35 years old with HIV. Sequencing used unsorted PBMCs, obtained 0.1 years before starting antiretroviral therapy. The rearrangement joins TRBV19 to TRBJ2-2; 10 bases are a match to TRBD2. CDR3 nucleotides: TGTGCCAGTAGTCCCATGAGCGGGAGGGCCTGGTCCACCGGGGAGCTGTTTTTT. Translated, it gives CASSPMSGRAWSTGELFF. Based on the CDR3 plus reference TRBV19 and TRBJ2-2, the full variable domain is DGGITQSPKYLFRKEGQNVTLSCEQNLNHDAMYWYRQDPGQGLRLIYYSQIVNDFQKGDIAEGYSVSREKKESFPLTVTSAQKNPTAFYLCASSPMSGRAWSTGELFFGEGSRLTVL.